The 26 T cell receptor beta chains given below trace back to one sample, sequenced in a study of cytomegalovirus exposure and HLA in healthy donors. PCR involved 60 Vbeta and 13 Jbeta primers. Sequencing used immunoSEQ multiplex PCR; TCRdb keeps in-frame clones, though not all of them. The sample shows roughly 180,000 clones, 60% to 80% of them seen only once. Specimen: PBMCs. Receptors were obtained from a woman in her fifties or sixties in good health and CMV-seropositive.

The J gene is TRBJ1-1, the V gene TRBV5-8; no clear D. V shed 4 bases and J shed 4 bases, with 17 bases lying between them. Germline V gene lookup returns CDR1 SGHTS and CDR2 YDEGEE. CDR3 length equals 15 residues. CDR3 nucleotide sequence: TGTGCCAGCAGCCCCTTTTCGGGGATGTTCACTGAAGCTTTCTTT. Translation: CASSPFSGMFTEAFF. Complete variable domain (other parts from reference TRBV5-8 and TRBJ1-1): EAGVTQSPTHLIKTRGQQATLRCSPISGHTSVYWYQQALGLGLQFLLWYDEGEERNRGNFPPRFSGRQFPNYSSELNVNALELEDSALYLCASSPFSGMFTEAFFGQGTRLTVV.

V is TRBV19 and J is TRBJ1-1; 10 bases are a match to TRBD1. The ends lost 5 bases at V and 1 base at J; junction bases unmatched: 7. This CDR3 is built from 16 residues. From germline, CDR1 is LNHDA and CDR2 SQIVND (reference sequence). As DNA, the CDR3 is TGTGCCAGTAGTGTCCGACAGGGGGCGTCGAACACTGAAGCTTTCTTT. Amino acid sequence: CASSVRQGASNTEAFF.

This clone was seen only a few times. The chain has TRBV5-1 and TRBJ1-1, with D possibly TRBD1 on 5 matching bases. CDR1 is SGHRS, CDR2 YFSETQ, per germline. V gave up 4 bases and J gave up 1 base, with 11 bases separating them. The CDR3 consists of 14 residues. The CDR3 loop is CASSPERGNTEAFF. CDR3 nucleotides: TGCGCCAGCAGCCCAGAAAGGGGGAACACTGAAGCTTTCTTT.

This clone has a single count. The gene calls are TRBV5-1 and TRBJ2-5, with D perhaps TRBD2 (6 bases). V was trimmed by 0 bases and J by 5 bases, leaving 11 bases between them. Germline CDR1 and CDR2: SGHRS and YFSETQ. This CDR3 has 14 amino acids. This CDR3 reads CASSLVARGETQYF. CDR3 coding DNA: TGCGCCAGCAGCTTGGTCGCCCGGGGGGAGACCCAGTACTTC.

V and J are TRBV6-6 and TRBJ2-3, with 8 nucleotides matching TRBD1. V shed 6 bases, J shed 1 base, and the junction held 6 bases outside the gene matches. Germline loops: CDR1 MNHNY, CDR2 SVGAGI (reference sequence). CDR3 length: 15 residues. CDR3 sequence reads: CASRTQTGGTDTQYF. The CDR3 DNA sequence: TGTGCCAGCAGGACCCAGACAGGGGGCACAGATACGCAGTATTTT.

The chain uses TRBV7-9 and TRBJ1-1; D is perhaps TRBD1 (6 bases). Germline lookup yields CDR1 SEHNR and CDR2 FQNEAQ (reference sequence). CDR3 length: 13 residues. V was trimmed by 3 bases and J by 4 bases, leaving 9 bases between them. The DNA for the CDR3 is TGTGCCAGCAGCTTGGACAGTCCCACTGAAGCTTTCTTT. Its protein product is CASSLDSPTEAFF.

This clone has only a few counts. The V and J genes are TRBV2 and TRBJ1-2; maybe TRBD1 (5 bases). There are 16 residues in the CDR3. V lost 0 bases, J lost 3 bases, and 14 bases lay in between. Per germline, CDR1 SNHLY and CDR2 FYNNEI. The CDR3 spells CASSEALTGWDYGYTF. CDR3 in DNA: TGTGCCAGCAGTGAAGCGTTAACAGGCTGGGACTATGGCTACACCTTC.

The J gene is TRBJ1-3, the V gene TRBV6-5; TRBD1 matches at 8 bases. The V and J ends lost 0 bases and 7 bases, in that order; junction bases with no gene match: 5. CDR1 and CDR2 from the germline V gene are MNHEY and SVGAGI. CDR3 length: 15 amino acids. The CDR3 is CASSYSTQGANTIYF. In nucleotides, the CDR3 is TGTGCCAGCAGTTACTCGACGCAGGGGGCGAACACCATATATTTT.

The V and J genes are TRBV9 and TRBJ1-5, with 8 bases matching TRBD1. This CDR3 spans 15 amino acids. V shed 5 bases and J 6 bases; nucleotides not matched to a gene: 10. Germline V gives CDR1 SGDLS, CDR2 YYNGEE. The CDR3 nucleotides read TGTGCCAGCAGTTATGGACAGGGTGAGGGTCAGCCCCAGCATTTT. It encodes CASSYGQGEGQPQHF.

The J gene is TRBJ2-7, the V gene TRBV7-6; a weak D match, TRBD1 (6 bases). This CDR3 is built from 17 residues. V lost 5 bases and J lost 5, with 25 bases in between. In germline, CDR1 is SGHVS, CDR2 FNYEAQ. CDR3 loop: CASSPDGLGGRVHEQYF. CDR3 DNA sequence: TGTGCCAGCAGCCCCGATGGGCTAGGGGGAAGGGTCCACGAGCAGTACTTC.

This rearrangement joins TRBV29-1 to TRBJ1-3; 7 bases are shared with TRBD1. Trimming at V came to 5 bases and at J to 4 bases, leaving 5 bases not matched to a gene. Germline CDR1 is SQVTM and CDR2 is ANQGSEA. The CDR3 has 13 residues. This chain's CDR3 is CSVTGVGGNTIYF. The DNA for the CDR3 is TGCAGCGTTACAGGGGTGGGAGGAAACACCATATATTTT.

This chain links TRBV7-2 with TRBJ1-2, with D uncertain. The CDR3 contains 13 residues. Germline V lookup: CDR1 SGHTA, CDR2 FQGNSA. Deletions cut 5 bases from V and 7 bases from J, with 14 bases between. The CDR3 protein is CASSAERIGGYTF. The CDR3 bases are TGTGCCAGCAGCGCGGAGAGGATCGGTGGCTACACCTTC.

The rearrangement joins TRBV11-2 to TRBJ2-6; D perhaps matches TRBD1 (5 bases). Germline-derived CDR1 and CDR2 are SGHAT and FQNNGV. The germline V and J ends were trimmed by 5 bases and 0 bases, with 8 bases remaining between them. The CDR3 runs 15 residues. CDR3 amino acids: CASSRQYSGANVLTF. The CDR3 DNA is TGTGCCAGCAGCCGACAGTACTCTGGGGCCAACGTCCTGACTTTC.

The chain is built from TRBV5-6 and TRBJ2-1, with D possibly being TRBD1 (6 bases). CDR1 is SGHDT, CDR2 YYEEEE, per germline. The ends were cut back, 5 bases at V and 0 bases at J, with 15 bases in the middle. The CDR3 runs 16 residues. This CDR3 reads CASSRTALSSYNEQFF. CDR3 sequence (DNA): TGTGCCAGCAGTCGGACAGCTCTGAGCTCCTACAATGAGCAGTTCTTC. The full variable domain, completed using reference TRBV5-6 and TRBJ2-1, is DAGVTQSPTHLIKTRGQQVTLRCSPKSGHDTVSWYQQALGQGPQFIFQYYEEEERQRGNFPDRFSGHQFPNYSSELNVNALLLGDSALYLCASSRTALSSYNEQFFGPGTRLTVL.

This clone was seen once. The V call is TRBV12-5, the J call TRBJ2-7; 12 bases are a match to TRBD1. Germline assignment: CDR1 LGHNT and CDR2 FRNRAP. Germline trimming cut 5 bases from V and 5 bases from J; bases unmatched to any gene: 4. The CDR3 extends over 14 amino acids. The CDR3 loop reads CASGPGTGGDEQYF. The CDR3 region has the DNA TGTGCTAGTGGTCCAGGGACAGGGGGCGACGAGCAGTACTTC.

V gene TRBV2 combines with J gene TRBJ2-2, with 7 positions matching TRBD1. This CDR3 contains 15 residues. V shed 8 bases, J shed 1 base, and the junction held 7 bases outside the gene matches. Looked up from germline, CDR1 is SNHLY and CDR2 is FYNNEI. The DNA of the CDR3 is TGTGCCAGCCGGATAGGGGGCCTGAACACCGGGGAGCTGTTTTTT. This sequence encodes CASRIGGLNTGELFF.

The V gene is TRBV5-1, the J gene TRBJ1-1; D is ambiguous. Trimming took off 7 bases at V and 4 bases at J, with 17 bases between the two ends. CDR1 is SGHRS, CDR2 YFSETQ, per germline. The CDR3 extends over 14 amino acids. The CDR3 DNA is TGCGCCAGCCAACCGAGGGAGGGATCCACTGAAGCTTTCTTT. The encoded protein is CASQPREGSTEAFF.

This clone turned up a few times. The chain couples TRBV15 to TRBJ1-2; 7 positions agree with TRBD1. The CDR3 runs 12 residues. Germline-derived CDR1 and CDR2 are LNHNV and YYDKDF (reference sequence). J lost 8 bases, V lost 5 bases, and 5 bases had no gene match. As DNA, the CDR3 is TGTGCCACCAGCCAAACAGGGGCCGGCTACACCTTC. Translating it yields CATSQTGAGYTF.

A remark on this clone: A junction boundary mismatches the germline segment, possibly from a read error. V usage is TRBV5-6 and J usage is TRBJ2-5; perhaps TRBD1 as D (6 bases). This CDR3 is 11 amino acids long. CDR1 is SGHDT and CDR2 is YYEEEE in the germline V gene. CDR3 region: CASSLETGLNF. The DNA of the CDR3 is TGTGCCAGCAGCTTGGAGACAGGTCTGAACTTC.

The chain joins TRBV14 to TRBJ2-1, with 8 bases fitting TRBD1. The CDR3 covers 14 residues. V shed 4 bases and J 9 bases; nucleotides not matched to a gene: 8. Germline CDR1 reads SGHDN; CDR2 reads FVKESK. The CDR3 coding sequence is TGTGCCAGCAGCCGATCGGCAGGGGGCGGTGAGCAGTTCTTC. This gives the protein CASSRSAGGGEQFF.

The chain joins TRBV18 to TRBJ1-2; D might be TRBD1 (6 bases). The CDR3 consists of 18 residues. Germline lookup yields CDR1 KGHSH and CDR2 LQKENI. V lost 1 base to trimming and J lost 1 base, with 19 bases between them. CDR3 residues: CASSPQPTTGTINYGYTF. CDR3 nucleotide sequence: TGTGCCAGCTCACCACAACCGACAACAGGGACGATTAACTATGGCTACACCTTC.

Here the CDR3 reads CASSTGGREGYSPLHF. In nucleotides, the CDR3 is TGTGCCAGTAGTACTGGGGGCCGGGAGGGCTATTCACCCCTCCACTTT. The chain carries TRBV19 and TRBJ1-6, with D possibly TRBD1 on 6 matching bases. This CDR3 contains 16 residues. Germline values: CDR1 LNHDA, CDR2 SQIVND (reference sequence). V lost 4 bases, J lost 8 bases, and 18 bases lay in between.

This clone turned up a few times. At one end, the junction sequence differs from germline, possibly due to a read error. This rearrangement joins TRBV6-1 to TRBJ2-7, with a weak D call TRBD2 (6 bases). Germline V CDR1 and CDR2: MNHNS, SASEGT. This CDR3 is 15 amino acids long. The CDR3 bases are TGTGCCAGCAGCGAAGGGGTAGCGGTATTAAACGAGCAGTACTTC. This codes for CASSEGVAVLNEQYF.

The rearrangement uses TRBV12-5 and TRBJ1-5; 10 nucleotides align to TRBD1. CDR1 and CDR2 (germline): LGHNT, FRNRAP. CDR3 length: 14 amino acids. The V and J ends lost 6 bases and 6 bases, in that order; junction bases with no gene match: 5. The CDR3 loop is CASGVTGGFQPQHF. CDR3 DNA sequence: TGTGCTAGTGGGGTGACAGGGGGCTTTCAGCCCCAGCATTTT.

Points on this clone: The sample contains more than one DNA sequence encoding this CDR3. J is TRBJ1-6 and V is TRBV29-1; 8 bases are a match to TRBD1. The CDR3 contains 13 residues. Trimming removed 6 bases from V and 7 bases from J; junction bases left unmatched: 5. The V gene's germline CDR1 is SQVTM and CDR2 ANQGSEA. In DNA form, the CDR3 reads TGCAGCGTAGCTACAGGGGGGAATTCACCCCTCCACTTT. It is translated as CSVATGGNSPLHF.

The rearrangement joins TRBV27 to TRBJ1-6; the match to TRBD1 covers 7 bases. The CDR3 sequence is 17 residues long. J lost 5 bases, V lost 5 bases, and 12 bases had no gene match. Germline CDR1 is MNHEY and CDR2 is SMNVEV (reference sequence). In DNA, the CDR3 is TGTGCCAGCAGTCCTGATCCGACAGGGTACCATAATTCACCCCTCCACTTT. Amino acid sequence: CASSPDPTGYHNSPLHF.